This TCR beta chain was recorded in a study of control samples from healthy donors and cancer patients. The V and J ends lost 0 bases and 7 bases respectively, with 8 bases between them. The CDR3 consists of 13 residues. Germline CDR1 reads SGHRS; CDR2 reads YFSETQ. This table comes from immunoSEQ multiplex PCR, and its TCRdb copy is limited to in-frame clones, with some not included. The sample consists of approximately 94,000 clones, roughly 87% of them appearing once. The TCR originated in a woman in her forties or fifties in good health. The chain links TRBV5-1 to TRBJ1-3; D remains unclear. The sequenced sample was blood. CDR3 protein: CASSLDGSNTIYF. The CDR3 DNA is TGCGCCAGCAGCTTGGACGGGAGCAACACCATATATTTT.